Listed below are T cell receptor beta chains from one sample, sequenced in a study of post-analysis software for immune sequencing data. TCRdb analysed the PCR reads with MiXCR anew, one entry per CDR3 protein. There are under 200,000 distinct CDR3 sequences in the sample; 36% occur only once, and approximately 30% lies in the top ten. The sample in question was blood, obtained after autologous hematopoietic stem cell transplantation. These TCRs come from a girl aged 5 to 17 with multiple sclerosis. Each CDR3 is given with its conserved first and last residue. A D gene is named only where the DNA matches it firmly. Some rows mark clone size as missing; the rest say once, few, many or name a class of expanded clone.

j_call | clone_size | d_call | v_call | cdr3_length | cdr3_aa | cdr3_nt
TRBJ1-2 | many | . | TRBV28 | 13 | CASSLLNTRGYTF | TGTGCCAGCAGTTTATTGAACACTCGGGGCTACACCTTC
TRBJ2-7 | . | . | TRBV5-1 | 13 | CASSLEHIYEQYF | TGCGCCAGCAGCTTGGAACATATCTACGAGCAGTACTTC
TRBJ2-5 | few | . | TRBV12-3/TRBV12-4 | 15 | CASSLSKAVQETQYF | TGTGCCAGCAGTTTATCAAAAGCGGTTCAAGAGACCCAGTACTTC
TRBJ2-3 | few | . | TRBV29-1 | 14 | CSVPGTPLTDTQYF | TGCAGCGTCCCCGGGACACCCCTCACAGATACGCAGTATTTT
TRBJ2-5 | . | TRBD2 | TRBV7-2 | 15 | CASSLALAGVETQYF | TGTGCCAGCAGCTTAGCGCTAGCGGGGGTGGAGACCCAGTACTTC
TRBJ1-5 | . | TRBD1 | TRBV6-6 | 15 | CASRAKGAGVQPQHF | TGTGCCAGCCGGGCCAAGGGGGCAGGGGTTCAGCCCCAGCATTTT
TRBJ2-7 | few | TRBD2 | TRBV14 | 17 | CASSDRNGTSGSEEQYF | TGTGCCAGCAGCGACAGAAACGGGACTAGCGGGAGTGAGGAGCAGTACTTC
TRBJ1-2 | many | . | TRBV10-3 | 13 | CAISTDGDYGYTF | TGTGCCATCAGTACGGACGGAGATTATGGCTACACCTTC
TRBJ1-2 | . | . | TRBV29-1 | 13 | CSVASSGNHGYTF | TGCAGCGTTGCGTCATCGGGGAACCATGGCTACACCTTC
TRBJ1-5 | few | . | TRBV6-1 | 12 | CASSEPFKIQHF | TGTGCCAGCAGTGAACCCTTCAAAATCCAGCATTTT
TRBJ1-6 | once | . | TRBV20-1 | 14 | CSATGGHDNSPLHF | TGCAGTGCTACCGGTGGACATGATAATTCACCCCTCCACTTT
TRBJ1-4 | . | . | TRBV20-1 | 14 | CSARDGLFNEKLFF | TGCAGTGCTAGGGACGGCTTGTTTAATGAAAAACTGTTTTTT
TRBJ2-7 | few | . | TRBV20-1 | 14 | CSARDWQGSYEQYF | TGCAGTGCTAGAGATTGGCAGGGTTCCTACGAGCAGTACTTC
TRBJ2-3 | . | . | TRBV7-2 | 15 | CASSLVGVEGDTQYF | TGTGCCAGCAGCTTAGTGGGGGTGGAGGGGGATACGCAGTATTTT
TRBJ2-1 | . | . | TRBV30 | 14 | CALQSGTSYNERFF | TGTGCCCTACAGAGCGGAACCTCCTACAATGAGCGGTTCTTC
TRBJ2-7 | . | . | TRBV7-9 | 12 | CASSQTPYEQYF | TGTGCCAGCAGCCAAACCCCCTACGAGCAGTACTTC
TRBJ1-2 | many | TRBD1 | TRBV12-3/TRBV12-4 | 15 | CASSPQQGLNYGYTF | TGTGCCAGCAGTCCCCAACAGGGGCTAAACTATGGCTACACCTTC
TRBJ2-1 | many | TRBD2 | TRBV12-3/TRBV12-4 | 16 | CASSLGGTSSYNEQFF | TGTGCCAGCAGTTTAGGAGGGACTAGCTCCTACAATGAGCAGTTCTTC
TRBJ2-1 | . | . | TRBV7-2 | 17 | CASSLQASRGSYNEQFF | TGTGCCAGCAGCTTACAGGCCTCCCGCGGCTCCTACAATGAGCAGTTCTTC
TRBJ2-1 | few | TRBD2 | TRBV7-6 | 15 | CASSSLAGVYNEQFF | TGTGCCAGCAGCTCCTTAGCGGGAGTGTACAATGAGCAGTTCTTC
TRBJ2-5 | . | TRBD1 | TRBV28 | 14 | CASSRQGALETQYF | TGTGCCAGCAGTCGACAGGGGGCTTTGGAGACCCAGTACTTC
TRBJ1-2 | . | . | TRBV9 | 11 | CASSRRSGYTF | TGTGCCAGCAGCAGAAGGTCCGGCTACACCTTC
TRBJ2-5 | few | . | TRBV11-2 | 14 | CASSLGWGKETQYF | TGTGCCAGCAGCTTAGGGTGGGGGAAAGAGACCCAGTACTTC
TRBJ2-1 | . | . | TRBV10-3 | 14 | CAISGQTQYNEQFF | TGTGCCATCAGTGGCCAGACACAGTACAATGAGCAGTTCTTC
TRBJ2-1 | . | TRBD2 | TRBV6-2/TRBV6-3 | 15 | CASSYFTSGYNEQFF | TGTGCCAGCAGTTACTTTACTAGCGGCTACAATGAGCAGTTCTTC
TRBJ2-1 | few | . | TRBV28 | 16 | CASSPEAGYSYNEQFF | TGTGCCAGCAGCCCAGAGGCGGGATACTCCTACAATGAGCAGTTCTTC
TRBJ2-3 | . | TRBD1 | TRBV28 | 17 | CASSLDRGSSSTDTQYF | TGTGCCAGCAGTTTGGACAGGGGGTCTTCTAGCACAGATACGCAGTATTTT
TRBJ2-4 | . | . | TRBV20-1 | 13 | CSARPLARDIQYF | TGCAGTGCCCGACCTCTGGCCAGGGACATTCAGTACTTC
TRBJ2-5 | many | . | TRBV29-1 | 13 | CSARAGNRNREYF | TGCAGCGCTCGGGCGGGGAATAGAAATAGGGAGTACTTC
TRBJ1-4 | . | . | TRBV20-1 | 17 | CSAATVPFARGEEKLFF | TGCAGTGCTGCCACCGTGCCCTTCGCCAGGGGTGAGGAAAAACTGTTTTTT
TRBJ2-1 | . | TRBD2 | TRBV7-2 | 16 | CASSTAGTSGSNEQFF | TGTGCCAGCAGCACGGCCGGGACTAGCGGGAGCAATGAGCAGTTCTTC
TRBJ2-1 | . | TRBD2 | TRBV7-9 | 14 | CASSFSGTYNEQFF | TGTGCCAGCAGCTTTAGCGGGACGTACAATGAGCAGTTCTTC
TRBJ2-7 | . | . | TRBV5-1 | 15 | CASSPGTYVSYEQYF | TGCGCCAGCAGCCCTGGAACGTACGTCTCCTACGAGCAGTACTTC
TRBJ2-7 | . | . | TRBV5-1 | 16 | CASSLAVGGLPYEQYF | TGCGCCAGCAGCTTGGCCGTCGGGGGGCTCCCCTACGAGCAGTACTTC
TRBJ2-2 | . | TRBD1 | TRBV20-1 | 16 | CSARADRGLSTGELFF | TGCAGTGCTAGGGCAGACAGGGGGCTAAGCACCGGGGAGCTGTTTTTT
TRBJ1-1 | . | TRBD1 | TRBV7-9 | 15 | CASSSGQGAGTEAFF | TGTGCCAGCAGCTCGGGACAGGGGGCTGGCACTGAAGCTTTCTTT
TRBJ1-2 | . | TRBD1 | TRBV24-1 | 13 | CATSSAGGYGYTF | TGTGCCACCAGTTCCGCAGGGGGCTATGGCTACACCTTC
TRBJ1-1 | . | . | TRBV3-1 | 12 | CASRTGGAEAFF | TGTGCCAGCAGAACCGGGGGAGCTGAAGCTTTCTTT
TRBJ2-5 | . | . | TRBV2 | 13 | CASIVVGAETQYF | TGTGCCAGCATCGTCGTAGGAGCGGAGACCCAGTACTTC
TRBJ2-5 | . | . | TRBV7-7 | 15 | CASSLGTGTTGAQYF | TGTGCTAGCAGCCTCGGTACGGGAACCACGGGGGCCCAGTACTTC
TRBJ2-5 | . | TRBD2 | TRBV12-3/TRBV12-4 | 16 | CASSSRGSGSSETQYF | TGTGCCAGCAGCTCGAGGGGTAGCGGGAGTAGTGAGACCCAGTACTTC
TRBJ2-1 | . | TRBD2 | TRBV9 | 16 | CASSMRRTSGSREQFF | TGTGCCAGCAGCATGCGCCGGACTAGCGGGAGCCGAGAGCAGTTCTTC
TRBJ1-1 | once | TRBD1 | TRBV7-9 | 16 | CASSLAPTGVGTEAFF | TGTGCCAGCAGCTTAGCTCCCACAGGGGTCGGCACTGAAGCTTTCTTT
TRBJ2-3 | . | . | TRBV19 | 12 | CASSTRGDTQYF | TGTGCCAGTAGTACCCGAGGAGATACGCAGTATTTT
TRBJ2-1 | few | . | TRBV7-9 | 15 | CASSQNPRDHNEQFF | TGTGCCAGCAGCCAGAATCCCCGGGACCACAATGAGCAGTTCTTC